A selection of T cell receptor beta chains follows, all from one sample in a study of T-cell reconstitution after alpha-beta-depleted transplantation in children. TCRdb analysed the PCR reads with MiXCR anew, one entry per CDR3 protein. The data contain about 340,000 distinct CDR3 sequences, 13% of them singletons. The input for sequencing was PBMCs, taken from the stem cell graft. The receptor source for this set is a human donor who donated a stem cell graft to a child with Fanconi anemia. Each CDR3 is given with its conserved first and last residue. D genes are given only for firm matches. Not all rows give a size; the values are once, few, many and, for expanded clones, a class.

TRBJ1-1 TRBV6-2/TRBV6-3 few NA TGTGCCAGCAGTTACTCGATTCGGGACACCAACACTGAAGCTTTCTTT CASSYSIRDTNTEAFF
TRBJ1-4 TRBV13 many NA TGTGCCAGCAGCTTAGGCTCTGGGATCGAAAAACTGTTTTTT CASSLGSGIEKLFF
TRBJ1-1 TRBV6-5 NA NA TGTGCCTCCAAAGAGGGGGGGAGGTACACTGAAGCTTTCTTT CASKEGGRYTEAFF
TRBJ1-2 TRBV6-5 many TRBD1 TGTGCCAGCAGTCCTACGACAGGGATTTTAAATGGCTACACCTTC CASSPTTGILNGYTF
TRBJ2-3 TRBV3-1 NA TRBD2 TGTGCCAGCAGCCATCTAGCGGGGGGCTATACGCAGTATTTT CASSHLAGGYTQYF
TRBJ1-4 TRBV5-1 many TRBD1 TGCGCCAGCAGCTTCGACAGGGTAGGAGGAAAACTGTTTTTT CASSFDRVGGKLFF
TRBJ2-7 TRBV6-5 few NA TGTGCCAGTGCAGCGGAATACGACGAGCAGTACTTC CASAAEYDEQYF
TRBJ1-1 TRBV7-9 many NA TGTGCCAGCAGCTTAGCCGGTGACCTATTGAGGGGCACTGAAGCTTTCTTT CASSLAGDLLRGTEAFF
TRBJ2-5 TRBV11-2 NA TRBD1 TGTGCCAGCAGCTTAGGTGGAGGACAGGGGGCCTCGGGGGAGACCCAGTACTTC CASSLGGGQGASGETQYF
TRBJ1-1 TRBV15 NA NA TGTGCCACCAGCAGCAACTGGGACCGCGGTGAAGCTTTCTTT CATSSNWDRGEAFF
TRBJ2-1 TRBV20-1 many TRBD2 TGCAGTGCCCTAACTAGCGGGGGGCCTTACAATGAGCAGTTCTTC CSALTSGGPYNEQFF
TRBJ2-7 TRBV5-1 many NA TGCGCCAGCAGCTTACAGGGATTACACGAGCAGTACTTC CASSLQGLHEQYF
TRBJ1-2 TRBV7-2 NA NA TGTGCCAGCAGCGGACGGTTGGGGCGAAACTATGGCTACACCTTC CASSGRLGRNYGYTF
TRBJ2-7 TRBV7-2 many TRBD2 TGTGCCAGCAGCTTGAGACTAGCGGGGGGGCCTCTAGAGCAGTACTTC CASSLRLAGGPLEQYF
TRBJ2-1 TRBV5-6 NA NA TGTGCCAGCAGCCGAAAGGGCTACAATGAGCAGTTCTTC CASSRKGYNEQFF
TRBJ1-2 TRBV28 NA TRBD1 TGTGCCAGCTTTCTCGCCGGGACAGATATCTATGGCTACACCTTC CASFLAGTDIYGYTF
TRBJ2-6 TRBV5-4 NA NA TGTGCCAGCAGCTTGGGAACAGGTAGCTCTGGGGCCAACGTCCTGACTTTC CASSLGTGSSGANVLTF